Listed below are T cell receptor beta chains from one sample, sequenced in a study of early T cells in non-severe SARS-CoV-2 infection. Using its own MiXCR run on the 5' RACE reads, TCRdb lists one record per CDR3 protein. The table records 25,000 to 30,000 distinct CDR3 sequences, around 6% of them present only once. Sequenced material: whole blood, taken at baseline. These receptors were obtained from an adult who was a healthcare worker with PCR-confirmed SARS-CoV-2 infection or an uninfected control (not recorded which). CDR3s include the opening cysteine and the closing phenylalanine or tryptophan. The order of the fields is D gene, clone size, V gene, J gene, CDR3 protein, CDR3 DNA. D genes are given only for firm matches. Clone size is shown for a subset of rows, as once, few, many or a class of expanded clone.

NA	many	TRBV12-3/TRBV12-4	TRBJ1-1	CASTRGGNTEAFF	TGTGCCAGCACCCGGGGAGGGAACACTGAAGCTTTCTTT
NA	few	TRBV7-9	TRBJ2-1	CASSPRGDPSYNEQFF	TGTGCCAGCAGCCCTAGAGGGGACCCATCCTACAATGAGCAGTTCTTC
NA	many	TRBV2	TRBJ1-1	CASSGATGNTEAFF	TGTGCCAGCAGTGGGGCGACGGGTAACACTGAAGCTTTCTTT
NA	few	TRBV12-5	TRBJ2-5	CASGWSANLQETQYF	TGTGCTAGTGGTTGGAGCGCTAACCTCCAAGAGACCCAGTACTTC
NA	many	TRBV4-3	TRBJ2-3	CASSRVGTDTQYF	TGCGCCAGCAGCCGCGTCGGCACAGATACGCAGTATTTT
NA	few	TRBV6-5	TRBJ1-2	CASMGAGYGYTF	TGTGCCAGCATGGGGGCCGGGTATGGCTACACCTTC
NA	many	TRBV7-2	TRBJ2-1	CASSLAHNEQFF	TGTGCCAGCAGCTTAGCGCATAATGAGCAGTTCTTC
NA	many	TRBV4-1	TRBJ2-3	CASSLSDTQYF	TGCGCCAGCAGCCTATCGGATACGCAGTATTTT
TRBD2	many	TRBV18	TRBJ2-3	CASSPTAGESTDTQYF	TGTGCCAGCTCACCAACAGCGGGGGAAAGCACAGATACGCAGTATTTT
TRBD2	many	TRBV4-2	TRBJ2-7	CASSQEGSGVHYEQYF	TGTGCCAGCAGCCAAGAGGGGAGCGGGGTCCACTACGAGCAGTACTTC
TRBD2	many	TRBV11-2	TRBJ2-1	CASSFEFSIAGVNEQFF	TGTGCCAGCAGCTTCGAGTTCTCAATAGCGGGAGTCAATGAGCAGTTCTTC
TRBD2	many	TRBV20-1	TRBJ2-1	CSVRRTSGRGRYNEQFF	TGCAGTGTCAGAAGGACTAGCGGGAGGGGTCGATACAATGAGCAGTTCTTC
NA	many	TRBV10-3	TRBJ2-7	CAISESSVSSYEQYF	TGTGCCATCAGTGAGTCAAGCGTGAGCTCCTACGAGCAGTACTTC
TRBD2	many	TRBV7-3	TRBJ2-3	CASSLNGWSSGGLGTDTQYF	TGTGCCAGCAGCTTAAATGGGTGGTCTAGCGGGGGCCTGGGCACAGATACGCAGTATTTT
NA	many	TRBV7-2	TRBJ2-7	CASSLEGRGAYEQYF	TGTGCCAGCAGCTTAGAGGGCAGGGGGGCCTACGAGCAGTACTTC
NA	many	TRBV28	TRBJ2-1	CASSSPRRAGLINEQFF	TGTGCCAGCAGTTCCCCGAGAAGGGCAGGTTTAATCAATGAGCAGTTCTTC
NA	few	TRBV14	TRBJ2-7	CASSQDVQGSTYEQYF	TGTGCCAGCAGCCAAGATGTACAGGGTAGCACCTACGAGCAGTACTTC
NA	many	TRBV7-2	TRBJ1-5	CASSPIRGSNQPQHF	TGTGCCAGCAGTCCCATCCGAGGGAGCAATCAGCCCCAGCATTTT
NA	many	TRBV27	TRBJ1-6	CASSYRDYSPLHF	TGTGCCAGCAGCTACAGGGACTATTCACCCCTCCACTTT
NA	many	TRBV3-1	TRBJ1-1	CASSVRRRAEAFF	TGTGCCAGCAGCGTAAGAAGGAGGGCTGAAGCTTTCTTT
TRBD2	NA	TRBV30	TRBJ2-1	CAWSALAGREQFF	TGTGCCTGGAGTGCGCTAGCGGGACGTGAGCAGTTCTTC
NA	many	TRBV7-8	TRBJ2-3	CASSPNQDTQYF	TGTGCCAGCAGCCCTAATCAAGATACGCAGTATTTT
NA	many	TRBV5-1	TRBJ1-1	CASSLTGTWDTEAFF	TGCGCCAGCAGCCTTACCGGAACGTGGGACACTGAAGCTTTCTTT
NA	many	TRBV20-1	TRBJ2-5	CSAQLETAETQYF	TGCAGTGCTCAGCTAGAGACCGCAGAGACCCAGTACTTC
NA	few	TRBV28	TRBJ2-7	CASSLSLEQYF	TGTGCCAGCAGTTTATCCCTCGAGCAGTACTTC
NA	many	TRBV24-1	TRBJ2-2	CATSDPGQTQNTGELFF	TGTGCCACCAGTGACCCGGGACAAACCCAGAACACCGGGGAGCTGTTTTTT
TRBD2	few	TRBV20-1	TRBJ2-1	CSARVPLGGLAGGDNEQFF	TGCAGTGCTAGAGTCCCACTTGGGGGACTAGCGGGAGGGGACAATGAGCAGTTCTTC
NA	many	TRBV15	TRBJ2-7	CATSRDRRVEQYF	TGTGCCACCAGCAGAGATCGAAGGGTTGAGCAGTACTTC
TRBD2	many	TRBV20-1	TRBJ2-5	CSARGKAGGYQETQYF	TGTAGTGCTAGAGGAAAGGCGGGAGGTTACCAAGAGACCCAGTACTTC
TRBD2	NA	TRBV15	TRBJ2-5	CATRGLADQETQYF	TGTGCCACCCGGGGACTAGCGGACCAAGAGACCCAGTACTTC
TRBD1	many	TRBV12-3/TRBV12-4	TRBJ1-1	CASRQQGASTEAFF	TGTGCCAGCAGACAACAGGGGGCCAGTACTGAAGCTTTCTTT
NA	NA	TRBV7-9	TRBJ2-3	CASSQLDGPGDTQYF	TGTGCCAGCAGCCAACTAGACGGGCCCGGGGATACGCAGTATTTT
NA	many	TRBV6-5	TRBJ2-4	CASSYSPGSLNIQYF	TGTGCCAGCAGTTACTCCCCGGGCAGTTTAAACATTCAGTACTTC
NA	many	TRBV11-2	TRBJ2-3	CASSLEPLTDTQYF	TGTGCCAGCAGCTTAGAACCACTCACAGATACGCAGTATTTT
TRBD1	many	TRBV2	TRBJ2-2	CASKRTGPNTGELFF	TGTGCCAGCAAGAGGACAGGGCCCAACACCGGGGAGCTGTTTTTT
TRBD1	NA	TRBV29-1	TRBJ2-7	CSVVRQGSSYEQYF	TGCAGCGTTGTACGACAGGGTAGCTCCTACGAGCAGTACTTC
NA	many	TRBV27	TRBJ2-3	CASSRLPAGDTQYF	TGTGCCAGCAGCAGACTGCCTGCGGGAGATACGCAGTATTTT
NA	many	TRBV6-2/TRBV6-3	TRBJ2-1	CASSYTPQGEQFF	TGTGCCAGCAGTTACACACCCCAAGGGGAGCAGTTCTTC
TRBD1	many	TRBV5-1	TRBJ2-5	CASSLGDRGSETQYF	TGCGCCAGCAGCTTGGGGGACAGGGGTTCAGAGACCCAGTACTTC
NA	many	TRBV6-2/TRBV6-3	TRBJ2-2	CASKGGELFF	TGTGCCAGCAAAGGCGGGGAGCTGTTTTTT
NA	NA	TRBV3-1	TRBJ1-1	CASSQGYRFEAFF	TGTGCCAGCAGCCAAGGATACAGGTTTGAAGCTTTCTTT
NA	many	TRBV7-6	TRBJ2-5	CASSQGRQETQYF	TGTGCCAGCAGCCAAGGGAGGCAAGAGACCCAGTACTTC
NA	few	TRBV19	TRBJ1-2	CASSIRTGLSNYGYTF	TGTGCCAGTAGTATACGCACGGGACTTTCGAACTATGGCTACACCTTC
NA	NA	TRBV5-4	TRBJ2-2	CASREGKARNTGELFF	TGTGCCAGCAGAGAGGGGAAAGCCCGGAACACCGGGGAGCTGTTTTTT
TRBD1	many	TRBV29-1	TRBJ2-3	CSVEQGQGADTQYF	TGCAGCGTTGAACAGGGACAGGGGGCAGATACGCAGTATTTT
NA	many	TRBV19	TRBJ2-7	CASSPQGGDAYEQYF	TGTGCCAGTAGTCCTCAGGGGGGGGACGCCTACGAGCAGTACTTC
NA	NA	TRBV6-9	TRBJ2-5	CASSYRGQETQYF	TGTGCCAGCAGTTATCGGGGCCAAGAGACCCAGTACTTC
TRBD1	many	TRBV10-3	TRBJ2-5	CATGPGTGGAKTQYF	TGTGCCACTGGGCCCGGGACAGGGGGCGCAAAGACCCAGTACTTC
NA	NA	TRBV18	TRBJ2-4	CASSPPNGQGGIQYF	TGTGCCAGCTCACCACCGAACGGGCAAGGAGGCATTCAGTACTTC
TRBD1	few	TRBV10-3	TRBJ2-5	CAISPTTGEETQYF	TGTGCCATCAGCCCTACGACAGGGGAAGAGACCCAGTACTTC
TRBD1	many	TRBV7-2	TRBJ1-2	CASSPWDSGSGYTF	TGTGCCAGCAGCCCATGGGACAGCGGTTCTGGCTACACCTTC
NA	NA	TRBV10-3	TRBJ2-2	CAISEFRVSNTGELFF	TGTGCCATCAGTGAGTTCCGAGTTTCGAACACCGGGGAGCTGTTTTTT
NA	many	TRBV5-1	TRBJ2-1	CASSLGSGNSYNEQFF	TGCGCCAGCAGCTTGGGTAGCGGTAACTCCTACAATGAGCAGTTCTTC
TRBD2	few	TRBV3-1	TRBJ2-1	CASSPLLAGGSNEQFF	TGTGCCAGCAGCCCCCTTCTAGCGGGGGGGTCCAATGAGCAGTTCTTC
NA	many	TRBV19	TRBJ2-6	CASSLGQANVLTF	TGTGCCAGTAGTTTGGGACAGGCCAACGTCCTGACTTTC